Listed below are T cell receptor beta chains from one sample, sequenced in a study of Ad26.COV2.S vaccination and SARS-CoV-2 variants. Clones were read by immunoSEQ multiplex PCR, and TCRdb kept only the in-frame ones, dropping some. The profile shows some 190,000 clones, roughly nine tenths of them singletons. The source was peripheral blood, collected after recovery from COVID-19. Receptors were obtained from a human donor who had recovered from COVID-19. CDR3s include the opening cysteine and the closing phenylalanine or tryptophan. Each record gives: clone size, D gene, J gene, V gene, CDR3 DNA, CDR3 protein. The D gene is left open where the match is weak. For some rows the clone size is stated as once, few or many, or as a class when expanded; others skip it.

>NA|NA|TRBJ1-2|TRBV19
TGTGCCAGTACCGCCGGGGGGCGCATTGCTAACTATGGCTACACCTTC
CASTAGGRIANYGYTF
>few|NA|TRBJ1-5|TRBV19
TGTGCCAGTAGTATAGATGCGGGAACCTGGGTCCCCTCGCCCCAGCATTTT
CASSIDAGTWVPSPQHF
>NA|NA|TRBJ2-7|TRBV19
TGTGCCAGTAGTATCGTCCCATACGAGCAGTACTTC
CASSIVPYEQYF
>NA|NA|TRBJ1-5|TRBV6-5
TGTGCCATGAAACGGGCAGAAAATCAGCCCCAGCATTTT
CAMKRAENQPQHF
>NA|NA|TRBJ2-1|TRBV3-1/TRBV3-2
TGTGCCAGCAGCCCCATGCCGGAAGCTCCGAATGAGCAGTTCTTC
CASSPMPEAPNEQFF
>few|NA|TRBJ2-7|TRBV3-1/TRBV3-2
TGTGCCAGCAGCCATGCTCCGGGCCCCGCCTACGAGCAGTACTTC
CASSHAPGPAYEQYF
>NA|TRBD2|TRBJ2-7|TRBV9
TGTGCCAGCAGCGTAGCAGGCGGGAGTATAGATAACGAGCAGTACTTC
CASSVAGGSIDNEQYF
>NA|NA|TRBJ2-5|TRBV30
TGTGCCTGCAAAACTAGGGGGAGGGCATACGAGACCCAGTACTTC
CACKTRGRAYETQYF
>NA|TRBD1|TRBJ1-5|TRBV5-1
TGCGCCAGGGGAGACAGGGGTAGCAATCAGCCCCAGCATTTT
CARGDRGSNQPQHF
>NA|NA|TRBJ2-7|TRBV5-1
TGCGCCAGCAGCTTGGAACTTTCCTACGAGCAGTACTTC
CASSLELSYEQYF
>NA|TRBD1|TRBJ1-5|TRBV19
TGTGCCAGTAGTCCCCGGACAGGTCGTAGCAATCAGCCCCAGCATTTT
CASSPRTGRSNQPQHF
>NA|NA|TRBJ2-7|TRBV4-1
TGCGCCAGCAGCCAAGAATCAGGGTCTCTCTACGAGCAGTACTTC
CASSQESGSLYEQYF
>NA|NA|TRBJ1-1|TRBV5-5
TGTGCCAGCAGCTTGAGCCCGGGGGTGAACACTGAAGCTTTCTTT
CASSLSPGVNTEAFF
>NA|NA|TRBJ2-1|TRBV12-3/TRBV12-4
TGTGCCAGCAGTTCGGACAGCAATGAGCAGTTCTTC
CASSSDSNEQFF
>NA|NA|TRBJ1-1|TRBV2
TGTGCCAGCAGGTTTACACTGAACACTGAAGCTTTCTTT
CASRFTLNTEAFF
>NA|TRBD1|TRBJ1-4|TRBV7-2
TGTGCCAGCAGCTTCCGGGACAGGAGTGAAAAACTGTTTTTT
CASSFRDRSEKLFF
>NA|NA|TRBJ1-1|TRBV12-3/TRBV12-4
TGTGCCAGCAGTTTAGGTGGGAACACTGAAGCTTTCTTT
CASSLGGNTEAFF
>NA|TRBD1|TRBJ2-5|TRBV7-6
TGTGCCAGCAGTTACAGGGGGTACTCCCAAGAGACCCAGTACTTC
CASSYRGYSQETQYF
>NA|NA|TRBJ1-2|TRBV7-9
TGTGCCAGCAGCTCCTCTCGACCTCCTAAAGGCTACACCTTC
CASSSSRPPKGYTF
>NA|TRBD1|TRBJ2-6|TRBV19
TGTGCCAGTAGTATAGAAGGGGACAGATTTTTTTCTGGGGCCAACGTCCTGACTTTC
CASSIEGDRFFSGANVLTF
>NA|TRBD1|TRBJ2-5|TRBV27
TGTGCCAGCAACCCGACGGGGACAGGGAACGGTGAGACCCAGTACTTC
CASNPTGTGNGETQYF
>NA|TRBD2|TRBJ2-1|TRBV7-6
TGTGCCAGCAGCTTTGAAAGCGGGGAAGCGTTCTTC
CASSFESGEAFF
>NA|NA|TRBJ2-3|TRBV5-6
TGTGCCAGCAGCTTGGCGGGGAGAGATACGCAGTATTTT
CASSLAGRDTQYF
>NA|TRBD2|TRBJ2-1|TRBV19
TGTGCCAGTAGTATAGCTGGGGGGGGATACAATGAGCAGTTCTTC
CASSIAGGGYNEQFF
>NA|NA|TRBJ1-5|TRBV27
TGTGCCAGCAGTTTAAACACGTATAGCAATCAGCCCCAGCATTTT
CASSLNTYSNQPQHF
>few|TRBD2|TRBJ2-2|TRBV4-1
TGCGCCAGCAGCCAAGGACTAGCGGTCGGGGAGCTGTTTTTT
CASSQGLAVGELFF
>few|TRBD1|TRBJ1-6|TRBV27
TGTGCCAGCAGTCTGAGGACAGGGAGGTCACCCCTCCACTTT
CASSLRTGRSPLHF
>NA|TRBD1|TRBJ1-6|TRBV15
TGTGCCACCAGCAGAGAGGGGGGAACAGGGGGCCATTCACCCCTCCACTTT
CATSREGGTGGHSPLHF